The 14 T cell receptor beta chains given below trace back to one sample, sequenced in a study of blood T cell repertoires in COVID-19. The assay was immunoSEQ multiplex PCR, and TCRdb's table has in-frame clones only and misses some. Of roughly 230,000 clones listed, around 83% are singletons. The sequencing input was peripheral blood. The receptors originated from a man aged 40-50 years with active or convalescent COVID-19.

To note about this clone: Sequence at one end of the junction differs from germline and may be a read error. The CDR3 protein is CASTQREGGGRAF. The CDR3 nucleotides read TGTGCCAGCACCCAAAGGGAAGGTGGCGGGAGGGCCTTT. The V call is TRBV6-5, the J call TRBJ2-3; 9 bases align to TRBD2. The CDR3 consists of 13 residues. Germline V lookup: CDR1 MNHEY, CDR2 SVGAGI.

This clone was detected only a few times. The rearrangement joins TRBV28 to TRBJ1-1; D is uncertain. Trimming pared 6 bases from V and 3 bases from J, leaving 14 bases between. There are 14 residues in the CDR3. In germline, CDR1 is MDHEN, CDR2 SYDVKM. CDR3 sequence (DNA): TGTGCCAGCAGCCCGGCGGTAGATCACACTGAAGCTTTCTTT. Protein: CASSPAVDHTEAFF.

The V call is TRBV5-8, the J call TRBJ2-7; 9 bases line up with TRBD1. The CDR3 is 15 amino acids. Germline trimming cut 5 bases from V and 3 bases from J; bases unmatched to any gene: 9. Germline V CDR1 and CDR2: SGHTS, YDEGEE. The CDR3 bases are TGTGCCAGCAGTCGGCCGGGACAGGGATTCTACGAGCAGTACTTC. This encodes CASSRPGQGFYEQYF.

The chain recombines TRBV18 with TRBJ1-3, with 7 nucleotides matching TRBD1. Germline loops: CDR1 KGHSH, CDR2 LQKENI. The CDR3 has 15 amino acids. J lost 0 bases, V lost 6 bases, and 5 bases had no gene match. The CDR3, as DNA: TGTGCCAGCTCCTTCGGACAGGCCTCTGGAAACACCATATATTTT. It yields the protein CASSFGQASGNTIYF.

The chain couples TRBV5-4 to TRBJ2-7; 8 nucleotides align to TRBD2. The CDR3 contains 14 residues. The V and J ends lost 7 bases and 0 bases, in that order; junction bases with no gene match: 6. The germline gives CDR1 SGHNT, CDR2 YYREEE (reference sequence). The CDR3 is CASSPGLGSYEQYF. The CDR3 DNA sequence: TGTGCCAGCTCCCCGGGACTAGGCTCCTACGAGCAGTACTTC.

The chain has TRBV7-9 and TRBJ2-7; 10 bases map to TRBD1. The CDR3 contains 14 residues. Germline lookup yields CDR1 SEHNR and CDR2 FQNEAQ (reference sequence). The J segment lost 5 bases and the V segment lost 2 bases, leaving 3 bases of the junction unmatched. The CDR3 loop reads CASSLPTGGNEQYF. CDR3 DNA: TGTGCCAGCAGCTTACCGACAGGGGGCAACGAGCAGTACTTC.

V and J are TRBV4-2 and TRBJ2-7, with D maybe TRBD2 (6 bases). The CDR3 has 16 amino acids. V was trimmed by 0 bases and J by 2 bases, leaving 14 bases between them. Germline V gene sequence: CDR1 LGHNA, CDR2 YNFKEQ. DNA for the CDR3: TGTGCCAGCAGCCAAGATTGGGGGGTCAATACCTACGAGCAGTACTTC. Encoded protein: CASSQDWGVNTYEQYF.

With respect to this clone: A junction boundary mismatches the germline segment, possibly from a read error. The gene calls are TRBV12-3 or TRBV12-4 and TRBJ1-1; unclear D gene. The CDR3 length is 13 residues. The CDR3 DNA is TGTGCCAGCAGCTACTCTTCGTTGTCAACCAAGCGATTT. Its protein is CASSYSSLSTKRF.

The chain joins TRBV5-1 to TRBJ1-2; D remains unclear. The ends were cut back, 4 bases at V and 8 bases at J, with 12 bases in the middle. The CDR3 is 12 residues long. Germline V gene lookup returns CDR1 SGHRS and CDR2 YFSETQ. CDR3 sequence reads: CASSALAEGYTF. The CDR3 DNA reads TGCGCCAGCAGCGCTTTGGCGGAGGGCTACACCTTC.

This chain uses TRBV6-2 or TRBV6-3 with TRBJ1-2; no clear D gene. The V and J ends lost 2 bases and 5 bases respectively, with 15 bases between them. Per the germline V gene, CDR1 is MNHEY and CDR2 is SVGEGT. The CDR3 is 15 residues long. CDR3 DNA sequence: TGTGCCAGCAGTTACGAGGCAGCCACATGGTATGGCTACACCTTC. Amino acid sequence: CASSYEAATWYGYTF.

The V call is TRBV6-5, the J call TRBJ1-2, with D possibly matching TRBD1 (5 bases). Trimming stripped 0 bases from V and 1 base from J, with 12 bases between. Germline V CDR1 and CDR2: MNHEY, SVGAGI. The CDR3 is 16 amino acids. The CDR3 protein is CASSYSPQGGNYGYTF. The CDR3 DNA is TGTGCCAGCAGTTACTCTCCGCAGGGAGGTAACTATGGCTACACCTTC.

The CDR3, as DNA: TGTGCCAGCAGTGCCGGGAATCTCTATGGCTACACCTTC. Translating gives CASSAGNLYGYTF. This chain uses TRBV2 with TRBJ1-2, with D uncertain. With 4 bases removed from V and 4 bases from J, the gap between germline ends came to 10 bases. Germline assignment: CDR1 SNHLY and CDR2 FYNNEI. This CDR3 comprises 13 residues.

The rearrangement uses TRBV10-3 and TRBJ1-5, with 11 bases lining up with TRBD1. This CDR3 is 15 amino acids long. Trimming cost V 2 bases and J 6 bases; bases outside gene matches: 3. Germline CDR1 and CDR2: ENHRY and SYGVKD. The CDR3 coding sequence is TGTGCCATCAGTGAGGGACAGGGGGCGGCTCAGCCCCAGCATTTT. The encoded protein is CAISEGQGAAQPQHF.

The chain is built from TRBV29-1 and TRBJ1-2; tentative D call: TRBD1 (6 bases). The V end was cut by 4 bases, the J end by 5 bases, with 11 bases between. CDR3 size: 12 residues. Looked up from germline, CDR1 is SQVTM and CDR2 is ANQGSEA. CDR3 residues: CSVADSTYGYTF. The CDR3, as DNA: TGCAGCGTTGCGGACAGCACTTATGGCTACACCTTC.